This T cell receptor beta chain was retrieved from a study of blood T cell repertoires in COVID-19. V was clipped by 6 bases and J by 6 bases; unmatched bases: 9. Germline CDR1 reads SNHLY; CDR2 reads FYNNEI. The CDR3 sequence is 14 residues long. This clone was counted once. Sequencing was performed with immunoSEQ multiplex PCR; in TCRdb, only in-frame clones are kept and a portion is missing. The sample carries roughly 130,000 clones, 70% to 85% recorded once. Sequencing was done on a sample of peripheral blood. This receptor was taken from a woman in her fifties or sixties with acute or convalescent COVID-19. V usage is TRBV2 and J usage is TRBJ2-3, with 7 bases matching TRBD2. CDR3 protein: CASRGGFLGDTQYF. The CDR3 coding sequence is TGTGCCAGCAGGGGGGGGTTTCTAGGGGATACGCAGTATTTT. Full variable domain (rest looked up from reference TRBV2 and TRBJ2-3): EPEVTQTPSHQVTQMGQEVILRCVPISNHLYFYWYRQILGQKVEFLVSFYNNEISEKSEIFDDQFSVERPDGSNFTLKIRSTKLEDSAMYFCASRGGFLGDTQYFGPGTRLTVL.